This T cell receptor (beta chain) was identified in a study of technical replicates of blood from a few donors. Per the germline V gene, CDR1 is LNHDA and CDR2 is SQIVND (reference sequence). The CDR3 sequence is 11 residues long. Worth noting for this clone: One junction end disagrees with the germline gene, perhaps due to a read error.

Profiled with immunoSEQ multiplex PCR; TCRdb holds only in-frame clones, not every one. The sample contains roughly 80,000 clones, 85% to 95% of which appear only once. The gene calls are TRBV19 and TRBJ1-1; D may be TRBD1 (6 bases). Sequenced material: T cells isolated from PBMCs. This TCR was sampled from a human donor in good health. The CDR3 loop is CASSMRWMTGF. In DNA form, the CDR3 reads TGTGCCAGTAGTATGCGGTGGATGACAGGATTT.